These T cell receptor beta chains were read from a single sample in a study of T cell repertoires in cytomegalovirus infection. TCRdb ran MiXCR on the reads and lists one entry per CDR3 protein. The sample holds about 120,000 distinct CDR3 sequences, under 35% seen once. No antigen has been assigned to these receptors. Here the sequenced sample was CD8+ T cells from cultured PBMCs, taken from culture after CMV antigen stimulation. These receptors were taken from a human donor in good health (CMV status not recorded). Some clones in this sample may be carry-over from other donors' samples. Each CDR3 is given with its conserved first and last residue. The size entry is marked missing in some rows and otherwise reads once, few, many or a size class.

j_call | v_call | clone_size | cdr3_aa
TRBJ2-2 | TRBV4-3 | NA | CASSQDRKMAGELFF
TRBJ1-2 | TRBV28 | few | CASSLSSWGRDGYTF
TRBJ2-3 | TRBV12-3/TRBV12-4 | NA | CASTGTETDTQYF
TRBJ2-2 | TRBV7-2 | few | CASSTTGEPAGELFF
TRBJ2-3 | TRBV6-2/TRBV6-3 | few | CASRTGTPSGTDTQYF
TRBJ1-1 | TRBV5-6 | few | CASSWTWENTEAFF
TRBJ1-1 | TRBV6-1 | once | CASSEDDRANTEAFF
TRBJ2-7 | TRBV7-9 | NA | CASSPIQRSYEQYF
TRBJ2-1 | TRBV5-6 | NA | CASSLGAGANNEQFF
TRBJ1-2 | TRBV6-1 | NA | CASSEPLDGYGYTF
TRBJ1-6 | TRBV5-5 | NA | CASSLTGGAYNSPLHF
TRBJ2-7 | TRBV7-9 | NA | CASSSLTGLYEQYF
TRBJ2-2 | TRBV18 | few | CASSPGIAGDLTGELFF
TRBJ1-1 | TRBV5-1 | NA | CASSPDRRNTEAFF
TRBJ2-1 | TRBV12-3/TRBV12-4 | few | CASRNSDSYNEQFF
TRBJ2-1 | TRBV19 | NA | CASSMTGLTGNEQFF
TRBJ2-7 | TRBV28 | NA | CASSLWAGTSGYEQYF
TRBJ2-1 | TRBV7-9 | many | CASSSEGQQQFF
TRBJ2-2 | TRBV5-1 | NA | CASPLSSGGTNTGELFF
TRBJ1-5 | TRBV19 | many | CASSIGPSVYNQPQHF
TRBJ2-3 | TRBV5-1 | NA | CASSLWAGGSDTQYF
TRBJ2-1 | TRBV4-1 | NA | CASSHRDGSRVIDNEQFF
TRBJ1-1 | TRBV28 | NA | CASSLSGGGSTEAFF
TRBJ2-2 | TRBV2 | NA | CASSEAGGGTGELFF
TRBJ2-7 | TRBV7-2 | few | CASSHGANYEQYF
TRBJ1-6 | TRBV10-3 | NA | CAISEIAGALEPLHF
TRBJ2-7 | TRBV4-1 | few | CASSQAADRGIRDF
TRBJ1-4 | TRBV28 | few | CASSFLGQNNEKLFF
TRBJ1-4 | TRBV7-8 | NA | CASSQGGTGNEKLFF
TRBJ1-1 | TRBV6-1 | few | CASIPPRGNTEAFF
TRBJ1-5 | TRBV7-8 | many | CASSPRTNNQPQHF
TRBJ2-1 | TRBV7-3 | few | CASSPDGYNEQFF
TRBJ1-1 | TRBV7-4 | few | CASSPEGTEAFF
TRBJ1-1 | TRBV4-1 | NA | CASSQILTVNTEAFF
TRBJ2-4 | TRBV2 | NA | CASSESSGSHIQYF
TRBJ1-1 | TRBV6-2/TRBV6-3 | NA | CASSYATTVFRNTEAFF
TRBJ2-1 | TRBV5-1 | NA | CASSFIAGGRNEQFF
TRBJ2-1 | TRBV5-8 | few | CASSEPGQGIILNYNEQFF
TRBJ1-5 | TRBV7-6 | few | CASSRTGERQPQHF
TRBJ1-1 | TRBV7-2 | many | CASSLGTHNTEAFF
TRBJ1-3 | TRBV6-8 | NA | CASSIQGAKGNTIYF